One and the same sample provided the 4 T cell receptor beta chains below, sequenced in a study of long-term antiretroviral therapy in people with HIV. It was version v3.0 of the immunoSEQ assay that was run at survey level. Measured with immunoSEQ multiplex PCR; TCRdb has only the in-frame clones, and not every one. Here the sample spans 25,000 to 30,000 clones, more than 70% being singletons. This specimen consisted of unsorted PBMCs, obtained approximately 4.8 years after starting antiretroviral therapy. All receptors come from a man between 35 and 55 years old with HIV.

The V gene is TRBV9, the J gene TRBJ2-7; TRBD1 matches at 7 bases. Germline V gives CDR1 SGDLS, CDR2 YYNGEE. Trimming at V came to 3 bases and at J to 3 bases, leaving 9 bases not matched to a gene. The CDR3 is 15 residues long. The CDR3 nucleotides read TGTGCCAGCAGCGGAGGACAGGCGCTCTTCTACGAGCAGTACTTC. Its protein product is CASSGGQALFYEQYF.

The chain employs TRBV2 and TRBJ1-6; the D is unclear. The germline V gene encodes CDR1 SNHLY and CDR2 FYNNEI. The CDR3 loop spans 16 amino acids. Deletions cut 3 bases from V and 2 bases from J, with 11 bases between. The CDR3 reads CASSEREPAYNSPLHF. CDR3 nucleotides: TGTGCCAGCAGTGAGCGGGAACCCGCCTATAATTCACCCCTCCACTTT.

The V call is TRBV2, the J call TRBJ1-4; TRBD1 matches 7 bases. The CDR3 sequence is 14 residues long. Trimming cost V 5 bases and J 8 bases; bases outside gene matches: 8. CDR1 is SNHLY and CDR2 is FYNNEI in the germline V gene. CDR3 DNA: TGTGCCAGCAGTTCTACAGGGGACGTGGAAAAACTGTTTTTT. It translates to CASSSTGDVEKLFF.

The rearrangement joins TRBV14 to TRBJ2-7; D is uncertain. Germline CDR1 and CDR2: SGHDN and FVKESK. The V and J ends lost 2 bases and 2 bases respectively, with 7 bases between them. The CDR3 covers 13 residues. For the CDR3, the DNA is TGTGCCAGCAGCCAATCCCCGACCTACGAGCAGTACTTC. This gives the protein CASSQSPTYEQYF.